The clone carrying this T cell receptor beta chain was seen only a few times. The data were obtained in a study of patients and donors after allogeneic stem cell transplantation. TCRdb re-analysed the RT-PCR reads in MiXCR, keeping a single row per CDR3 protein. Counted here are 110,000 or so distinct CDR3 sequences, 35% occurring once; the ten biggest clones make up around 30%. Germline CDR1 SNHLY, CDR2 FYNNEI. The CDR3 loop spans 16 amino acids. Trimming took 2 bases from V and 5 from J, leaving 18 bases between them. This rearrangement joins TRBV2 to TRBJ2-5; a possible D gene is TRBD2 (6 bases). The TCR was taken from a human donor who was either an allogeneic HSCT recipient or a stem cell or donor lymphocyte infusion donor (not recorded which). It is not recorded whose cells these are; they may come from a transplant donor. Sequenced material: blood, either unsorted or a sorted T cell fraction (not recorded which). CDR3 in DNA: TGTGCCAGCAGTGAACCCGGGACGGGGGAAGTGGAGACCCAGTACTTC. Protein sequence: CASSEPGTGEVETQYF. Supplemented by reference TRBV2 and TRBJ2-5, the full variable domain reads EPEVTQTPSHQVTQMGQEVILRCVPISNHLYFYWYRQILGQKVEFLVSFYNNEISEKSEIFDDQFSVERPDGSNFTLKIRSTKLEDSAMYFCASSEPGTGEVETQYFGPGTRLLVL.